This passage covers 14 T cell receptor beta chains from one sample sequenced in a study of early T cells in non-severe SARS-CoV-2 infection. TCRdb passed the 5' RACE reads through MiXCR, listing each CDR3 protein once. The sample shows roughly 50,000 distinct CDR3 sequences, about 7.8% of them seen only once. Sequencing was performed on whole blood. The receptors were gathered from an adult who was a healthcare worker with PCR-confirmed SARS-CoV-2 infection or an uninfected control (not recorded which).

This clonotype was counted many times. The chain recombines TRBV9 with TRBJ2-7, with 11 bases matching TRBD2. Unmatched junction bases numbered 6, after V lost 4 bases and J lost 0 bases. CDR1 is SGDLS and CDR2 is YYNGEE in the germline V gene. This CDR3 contains 16 residues. Here the CDR3 reads CASSPSSGGFSYEQYF. The CDR3 DNA is TGTGCCAGCAGCCCATCTAGCGGGGGGTTCTCCTACGAGCAGTACTTC.

This clonotype has at least ten counts. The chain has TRBV3-1 and TRBJ1-6; D not certain. V lost 4 bases to trimming and J lost 5 bases, with 9 bases between them. The CDR3 has 14 residues. CDR1 is LGHDT and CDR2 is YNNKEL in the germline V gene (reference sequence). The CDR3 coding sequence is TGTGCCAGCAGCCTCGGCCTTAATAATTCACCCCTCCACTTT. Protein: CASSLGLNNSPLHF.

The table lists this clonotype with many counts. V usage is TRBV29-1 and J usage is TRBJ2-1; no reliable D call. The CDR3 extends over 14 amino acids. Germline values: CDR1 SQVTM, CDR2 ANQGSEA. V gave up 1 base and J gave up 0 bases, with 7 bases separating them. CDR3 amino acids: CSVEGRSSYNEQFF. The CDR3 coding sequence is TGCAGCGTTGAAGGGCGGAGCTCCTACAATGAGCAGTTCTTC.

As to this clonotype: A read error may explain this, as a much larger clone is one base away. The chain recombines TRBV30 with TRBJ2-4; D call uncertain. V dropped 5 bases and J dropped 0 bases, with 11 bases sitting between them. This CDR3 is built from 14 residues. Germline V lookup: CDR1 GTSNPN, CDR2 SVGIG (reference sequence). CDR3 bases: TGTGCCTGGGGTATGACGGTAGCCAAAAACATTCAGTACTTC. Protein product: CAWGMTVAKNIQYF.

This clonotype was seen ten or more times. The chain employs TRBV20-1 and TRBJ2-1; D is undetermined. Trimming shortened V by 1 base and J by 4 bases, and 14 bases separated the two germline ends. The CDR3 extends over 15 amino acids. Germline lookup yields CDR1 DFQATT and CDR2 SNEGSKA (reference sequence). CDR3 nucleotide sequence: TGCAGTGCTAGAGGATCTGGCAGCATTTACAATGAGCAGTTCTTC. Translated, it gives CSARGSGSIYNEQFF.

This clonotype is medium-sized. The chain employs TRBV6-2 or TRBV6-3 and TRBJ2-1; 13 nucleotides line up with TRBD2. V lost 6 bases to trimming and J lost 2 bases; unmatched junction nucleotides: 4. Germline assignment: CDR1 MNHEY and CDR2 SVGEGT. The CDR3 runs 16 residues. The CDR3 DNA follows: TGTGCCAGCAGAGGACTAGCGGGGGCTACCTACAATGAGCAGTTCTTC. Protein sequence: CASRGLAGATYNEQFF.

V and J are TRBV27 and TRBJ1-1; perhaps TRBD1 as D (6 bases). This CDR3 spans 14 amino acids. Trimming cost V 5 bases and J 2 bases, with 12 bases left between them. Germline CDR1 is MNHEY and CDR2 is SMNVEV (reference sequence). The CDR3 region has the DNA TGTGCCAGCAGTCAGGACAGCGCAAACACTGAAGCTTTCTTT. It is translated as CASSQDSANTEAFF.

This clonotype was seen many times. The chain carries TRBV6-6 and TRBJ1-2; 8 nucleotides agree with TRBD1. This CDR3 contains 14 residues. Germline V gives CDR1 MNHNY, CDR2 SVGAGI (reference sequence). With V trimmed by 5 bases and J by 3 bases, 5 bases remained unmatched. CDR3 sequence (DNA): TGTGCCAGCAGTCTTGGGACAGGAGACTATGGCTACACCTTC. This gives the protein CASSLGTGDYGYTF.

This clonotype was seen repeatedly, ten times or more. The genes are TRBV7-9 and TRBJ1-1; D perhaps matches TRBD1 (6 bases). The CDR3 has 15 amino acids. Trimming left V 5 bases short and J 0 bases short, with 13 bases between. CDR1 SEHNR and CDR2 FQNEAQ come from the germline V gene (reference sequence). The CDR3 spells CASSPSTGLNTEAFF. The CDR3 DNA reads as TGTGCCAGCAGCCCATCTACAGGGCTGAACACTGAAGCTTTCTTT.

Of note for this clonotype: This may stem from a read error, because a much larger clone lies one nucleotide away. V and J are TRBV30 and TRBJ1-2; D is undetermined. In germline, CDR1 is GTSNPN, CDR2 SVGIG (reference sequence). CDR3 size: 13 residues. The CDR3 loop is CVWSVDSNYGYTF. The CDR3, as DNA: TGTGTCTGGAGTGTAGACTCTAACTATGGCTACACCTTC. Complete variable domain (other parts from reference TRBV30 and TRBJ1-2): SQTIHQWPATLVQPVGSPLSLECTVEGTSNPNLYWYRQAAGRGLQLLFYSVGIGQISSEVPQNLSASRPQDRQFILSSKKLLLSDSGFYLCVWSVDSNYGYTFGSGTRLTVV.

The J gene is TRBJ2-2, the V gene TRBV20-1, with a possible D match to TRBD1 (6 bases). The CDR3 runs to 16 residues. V was trimmed by 0 bases and J by 1 base, leaving 12 bases between them. Germline CDR1 DFQATT, CDR2 SNEGSKA (reference sequence). The CDR3 loop is CSARDQGRKNTGELFF. CDR3 DNA sequence: TGCAGTGCTAGAGATCAGGGGCGCAAGAACACCGGGGAGCTGTTTTTT.

With respect to this clonotype: Given a much more abundant clone one base away, this may be a read error. This sequence joins TRBV20-1 and TRBJ1-1; TRBD1 aligns across 11 bases. The CDR3 length is 14 residues. CDR1 is DFQATT, CDR2 SNEGSKA, per germline (reference sequence). CDR3 sequence: CSDRLDRGPTEAFF. CDR3 bases: TGCAGTGATAGATTGGACAGGGGGCCGACTGAAGCTTTCTTT.

This clonotype has only a few counts. The chain links TRBV21-1 to TRBJ1-1. TRBV21-1 is a recognized pseudogene. The CDR3 runs to 12 residues. As DNA, the CDR3 is TGTGCCAGCAGCAAAGGGAACACTGAAGCTTTCTTT. It codes for CASSKGNTEAFF.

This clonotype was recorded many times. The genes are TRBV28 and TRBJ2-7; TRBD2 matches 11 bases. From germline, CDR1 is MDHEN and CDR2 SYDVKM. The CDR3 is 15 amino acids. Trimming at V came to 7 bases and at J to 4 bases, leaving 9 bases not matched to a gene. The CDR3 is CASKTSSGGLYEQYF. DNA of the CDR3: TGTGCCAGCAAGACCTCTAGCGGGGGGTTGTACGAGCAGTACTTC.